One TCR beta chain is described in this entry. Its binding antigen is unknown. Per-base quality was not reported, and no clone a single base away is much larger than it. This specimen comes from a study of cytomegalovirus exposure and HLA in healthy donors (dated by TCRdb to the late 2010s). In the study overall: According to an earlier analysis of several hundred of the donors, some 170 million T cells yielded 95 million to 140 million unique TCR beta sequences and 276 Gb of sequence data. About 280 gigabases of sequencing data and about 92 million unique TCR sequences made up an early release that covered approximately 650 HLA-typed donors. Of the 300 to 450 genotyped donors, approximately 80% were placed in the genetic ancestry cluster associated with self-reported Caucasian donors. The study aimed to test whether cataloging public T cell receptors could reveal signatures of past pathogen exposure. The T cell repertoires of about 700 subjects were profiled by immunosequencing and related to cytomegalovirus serostatus. In addition to the first cohort of 666 subjects, a separate validation cohort of 120 different subjects was used. To predict cytomegalovirus infection status, the study combined high-throughput TCR immunosequencing, statistical association of individual TCRs with disease status, and machine learning. In a later analysis, previously published TCR beta repertoires from about 670 donors were re-analyzed and high-resolution HLA genotyping was added so that TCR occurrence patterns could be studied. Rather than using new phenotypic data, the later analysis identified candidate immune exposures from TCR beta sequences and from how often those sequences occurred across donors. An earlier analysis of fewer than 700 of the donors applied high-throughput TCR beta sequencing to assess whether each TCR beta V gene segment acted as functional or pseudogenic. Donor age, sex, ethnicity and CMV serostatus were compiled together with the repertoire data. A later genetic analysis used genome-wide SNP genotypes for about 65% of the roughly 670 donors, treating that subset as a discovery cohort. All discovery cohort repertoires had been generated on a single sequencing platform. Both class I and class II loci were covered by HLA typing, at four-digit resolution. Typing coverage differed by locus: A, B, C, DRB1 and DQB1 were typed in about 629-640 donors, DQA1 in roughly 500, DPA1 in roughly 590, and DPB1 in just under 490. Several DR-DQ haplotypes were treated as single units for association and clustering because of strong linkage in the cohort. Across around 400 genotyped donors of the cohort, an average of roughly 250,000 unique TCR beta nucleotide sequences per donor were sequenced, and roughly a sixth of those sequences were non-productive. Points the paper makes about the study in general: It was suggested by the authors that the approach could potentially be generalized to other disease states and immunological phenotypes. According to a later analysis, most CMV-associated TCR beta chains appeared to be HLA-restricted, and the HLA associations seemed to be driven largely by CMV exposure. Because counts were too low, about 15 rarely observed V segments, including chromosome 9 orphons, were left out of the earlier analysis of some 640 of the donors. This cohort had only TCR beta chains sequenced, and the lack of alpha or paired-chain data limited which features could be detected. A later analysis found that HLA-associated TCR beta chains were more clonally expanded and had lower generation probabilities than equally common non-associated chains. A further reported finding was that TCR beta sequences accurately predicted the HLA-A and HLA-B alleles for most subjects in the first cohort. Cytomegalovirus status was reported to be diagnosed by the classifier with high specificity and sensitivity in both the original and validation cohorts. For the cohort, immune exposure information was limited to CMV serostatus. While some public TCRs were present in many individuals, most TCR sequences turned up only very rarely across donors. A cluster of highly shared sequence variants was judged likely to be a technical artifact of the sequencing pipeline. The study gave a list of under 200 TCR beta chains associated with cytomegalovirus. HLA typing was unavailable for some donors at each locus, so association tests used only the typed subset. A few of the identified cytomegalovirus-associated TCR beta chains were confirmed in vitro to be specific for cytomegalovirus antigens. In a later genetic analysis, fewer N-insertions in productive TCRs were reported among donors in an Asian-associated ancestry cluster than the roughly 700-donor mean. Presence/absence analyses assumed roughly uniform sequencing depth across donors, an assumption that may not hold. At a false discovery rate of 0.05, a later analysis linked 16,951 TCR beta sequences to specific HLA alleles. In a later analysis, TCR association rates were found to vary across HLA loci, with the most associated TCRs seen for DRB1 alleles and the fewest for HLA-C alleles. Several of the top co-occurrence clusters appeared to be linked to parvovirus B19, influenza, CMV and Epstein-Barr virus, according to a later analysis. Linkage disequilibrium might explain the correlated functional status among segregating V segments, but an unknown experimental factor could not be ruled out. A later genetic analysis associated a missense DCLRE1C variant with V-gene and J-gene trimming of TCR beta chains, and an independent cohort replicated the association. Because the 87-base-pair reads could not distinguish some IMGT-functional V segments, including TRBV6-2 and TRBV6-3, those segments were excluded. When HLA alleles, especially DR and DQ, strongly co-occurred, attributing TCR associations to individual alleles was difficult. An earlier analysis of around 540 of the donors showed that most TCR beta V segments appeared in productive rearrangements either about 87% or about 30% of the time, which broadly matched IMGT annotations.

The cohort comprised 710 or so healthy bone marrow donors. Cohort members were all nominally healthy when sampled, although unrecorded immune exposures were likely present. The donor tested CMV seronegative, placing the donor among the 300 to 400 seronegative members of the cohort. Every donor gave a peripheral blood sample, and the peripheral blood mononuclear cells from that sample were used for TCR beta sequencing. Genomic DNA extraction from the blood cell samples was performed with the Qiagen DNeasy Blood Extraction Kit. Receptor amplification or capture employed the immunoSEQ multiplex PCR assay. For the multiplex PCR, a mixture combining 60 forward primers for TCR Vbeta segments and 13 reverse primers for TCR Jbeta segments was used. The CDR3 region of rearranged TCR beta genes was amplified from genomic DNA by a multiplex PCR assay. On the Illumina HiSeq System, the amplified TCR beta libraries were sequenced as 87-base-pair reads. Processing in the source paper ran as follows. In a later analysis, some 80 million unique TCR beta chains were counted across the 500 to 700 repertoires, and about 9.9 million of these chains were shared by at least two donors. Raw reads were error-corrected and collapsed into unique sequences with a nearest-neighbor algorithm that merged closely related sequences to remove PCR and sequencing errors. V, D and J gene segments were assigned by aligning CDR3 sequences to IMGT reference sequences. For a sequence to be retained, a match of at least six nucleotides was required to both a V gene segment and a J gene segment. Rearrangements were classified as productive when the CDR3 lacked stop codons and remained in frame with V and J, and all other rearrangements were classified as non-productive. CDR3 was defined according to IMGT convention as the region running from the second conserved V-encoded cysteine to the conserved J-encoded phenylalanine. The earlier analysis of 587 of the donors excluded sequences that lacked an unambiguous match to a single V gene segment. In an earlier analysis of a few hundred of the donors, a V segment was called functional when productive rearrangements were above 56.7%, and segregating when the standard deviation between donors exceeded 5%. A statistical classification framework was developed to diagnose cytomegalovirus status using the catalog of TCR beta chain sequences. In a later analysis, V and J genes were assigned by comparing TCR nucleotide sequences against IMGT/GENE-DB human TR gene sequences. A later analysis assigned CDR3 sequences and most-parsimonious VDJ recombination scenarios with the TCRdist pipeline. A later analysis defined each TCR beta chain by its CDR3 amino acid sequence plus V-gene family, and excluded reads lacking a unique V-gene family. To address suspected cross-contamination and a sequencing artifact, a later analysis removed roughly 580 highly shared, low-generation-probability nucleotide sequences. For each public chain, a later analysis derived a clonal expansion index from normalized ranks of inferred template counts within each repertoire. In a later analysis, generation probabilities were computed with a VDJ recombination model fitted to out-of-frame rearrangements, and the resulting probabilities were checked against IGoR. In a later analysis, TCR-TCR, TCR-HLA and TCR-CMV co-occurrence was scored with hypergeometric tests, and a repertoire-size bias correction was applied to TCR pairs. A later analysis estimated false discovery rates by permuting HLA or CMV assignments 20 times. In a later analysis, co-occurring TCRs were grouped with DBSCAN, and TCRdist sequence similarity was added when clustering was performed within HLA-allele-positive subsets. For co-occurrence clustering, repertoires with fewer than 30,000 or more than 120,000 public chains were excluded, along with four to six repertoires with anomalous nucleotide sharing. TCRdb limited this immuneACCESS table to in-frame rearrangements with V and J called. A share of clones is missing; checked studies link under half to unresolved V genes, and the rest is unexplained. That table furnishes V, J and clone size, whereas the DNA furnished D and trimming. The sample includes around 120,000 clones, with about 83% observed a single time. The biggest ten clones account for about 3.4% of the sample.

Its CDR3 holds 16 amino acids, cysteine through phenylalanine. The DNA shown is the 48-base CDR3, in frame from base 1. According to the germline V gene (reference sequence), CDR1 reads MNHEY and CDR2 reads SMNVEV. Relative to germline, V is 6 bases shorter and J is 10 bases shorter, with 25 bases between their ends. The chain couples TRBV27 to TRBJ2-1; a tentative D match to TRBD2 spans 5 bases. Specimen: PBMCs. The source of this sequence is a man aged 25 to 40 in good health and CMV-seronegative. The CDR3 region: CASRGPGAQPTGEQFF. The nucleotide sequence is TGTGCCAGCAGGGGCCCGGGCGCTCAGCCCACGGGGGAGCAGTTCTTC.